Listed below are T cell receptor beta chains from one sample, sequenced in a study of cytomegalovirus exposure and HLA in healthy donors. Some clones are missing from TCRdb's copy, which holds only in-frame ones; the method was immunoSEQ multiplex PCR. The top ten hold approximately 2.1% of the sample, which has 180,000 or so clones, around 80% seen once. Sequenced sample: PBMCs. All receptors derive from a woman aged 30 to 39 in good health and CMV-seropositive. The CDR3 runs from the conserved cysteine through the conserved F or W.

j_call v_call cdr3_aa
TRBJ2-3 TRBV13 CASSFNRGQVDTQYF
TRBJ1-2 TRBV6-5 CASSYEGDTTGYTF
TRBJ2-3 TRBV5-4 CASSFLAGSDTQYF
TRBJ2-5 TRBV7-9 CAIRSPVDKGETQYF
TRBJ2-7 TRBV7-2 CASSPLPRRGGEQYF
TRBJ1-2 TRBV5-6 CASSGYRGRNYGYTF
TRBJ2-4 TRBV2 CASSELGIQYF
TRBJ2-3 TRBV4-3 CASSQGEGTDTQYF
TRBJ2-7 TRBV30 CAWTGGTHEQYF
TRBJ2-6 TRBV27 CASRAGGGGANVLTF
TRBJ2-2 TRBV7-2 CASSPSGTYTGELFF
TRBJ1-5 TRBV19 CASTPTLTGSNQPQHF
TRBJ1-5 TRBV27 CASSSLQGPRVDQPQHF
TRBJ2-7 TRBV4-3 CASSQDDATGAYEQYF
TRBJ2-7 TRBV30 CAWTDRGLPPEYF
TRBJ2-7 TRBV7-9 CASSLADRGYSYEQYF
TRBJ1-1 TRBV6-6 CAISESGGLVTEAFF
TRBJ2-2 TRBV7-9 CASSLSVGELFF
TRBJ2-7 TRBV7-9 CASSLVGGSDEQYF
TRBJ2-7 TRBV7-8 CASSLESEGDHEQYF
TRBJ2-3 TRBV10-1 CASSRDWGDGQYF
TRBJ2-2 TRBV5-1 CASGIVLAGYPGELFF